The 30 T cell receptor beta chains reported below all come from one sample, sequenced in a study of cytomegalovirus exposure and HLA in healthy donors. TCRdb's copy holds only in-frame clones and misses some; the assay was immunoSEQ multiplex PCR. The repertoire consists of approximately 160,000 clones, with roughly nine tenths occurring once and the leading ten covering just over 4%. Input material: PBMCs. Receptor source: a man between 18 and 35 years old in good health and CMV-seropositive.

The chain uses TRBV18 and TRBJ2-1; the D is unclear. The length of the CDR3 is 11 residues. Trimming stripped 10 bases from V and 7 bases from J, with 11 bases between. Germline CDR1 KGHSH, CDR2 LQKENI. Here the CDR3 DNA reads TGTGCCATCTCCGTTTATAATGAGCAGTTCTTC. This sequence encodes CAISVYNEQFF. Together with reference TRBV18 and TRBJ2-1, the CDR3 gives the full variable domain: NAGVMQNPRHLVRRRGQEARLRCSPMKGHSHVYWYRQLPEEGLKFMVYLQKENIIDESGMPKERFSAEFPKEGPSILRIQQVVRGDSAAYFCAISVYNEQFFGPGTRLTVL.

This chain connects TRBV7-9 to TRBJ2-5; 13 nucleotides match TRBD2. The CDR3 is made up of 16 amino acids. Per germline, CDR1 SEHNR and CDR2 FQNEAQ (reference sequence). The J segment lost 5 bases and the V segment lost 3 bases, leaving 6 bases of the junction unmatched. CDR3 sequence reads: CASSLTSGRQGETQYF. DNA for the CDR3: TGTGCCAGCAGCTTGACTAGCGGGAGGCAGGGGGAGACCCAGTACTTC.

V is TRBV2 and J is TRBJ2-1; TRBD2 matches 12 bases. CDR3 length: 16 amino acids. The ends lost 7 bases at V and 9 bases at J; junction bases unmatched: 13. The germline CDR1 and CDR2 sequences are SNHLY and FYNNEI. The DNA of the CDR3 is TGTGCCAGCACTGGGACCGGACTAGCGGGATTAGCTGAGCAGTTCTTC. It specifies CASTGTGLAGLAEQFF.

This chain links TRBV19 with TRBJ2-1; possible D gene TRBD2, 5 bases. Germline CDR1 and CDR2: LNHDA and SQIVND (reference sequence). Trimming left V 5 bases short and J 4 bases short, with 15 bases between. The CDR3 is made up of 15 amino acids. CDR3 sequence reads: CASSAFKRGYNEQFF. CDR3 nucleotides: TGTGCCAGTAGTGCCTTTAAACGGGGTTACAATGAGCAGTTCTTC.

V is TRBV19 and J is TRBJ1-5; D is possibly TRBD1 (5 bases). Germline V CDR1 and CDR2: LNHDA, SQIVND (reference sequence). V gave up 0 bases and J gave up 6 bases, with 9 bases separating them. This CDR3 has 14 residues. CDR3 coding DNA: TGTGCCAGTAGTATAGAGGTGGGACTTCAGCCCCAGCATTTT. As protein: CASSIEVGLQPQHF.

This rearrangement joins TRBV10-1 to TRBJ1-3; maybe TRBD1 (6 bases). The CDR3 extends over 18 amino acids. The V and J ends lost 6 bases and 0 bases respectively, with 21 bases between them. Germline CDR1 is WNHNN and CDR2 is SYGVQD (reference sequence). In DNA form, the CDR3 reads TGCGCCAGCAGCCTACCGCTCCAAACAGGGAACTCTGGAAACACCATATATTTT. This gives the protein CASSLPLQTGNSGNTIYF.

This clone was counted only a few times. This chain's CDR3 is CASKGLALYEQYF. The CDR3 nucleotides are TGTGCCAGCAAGGGACTAGCGCTCTACGAGCAGTACTTC. The rearrangement uses TRBV5-6 and TRBJ2-7, with 10 bases identical to TRBD2. Germline lookup yields CDR1 SGHDT and CDR2 YYEEEE. The ends lost 6 bases at V and 3 bases at J; junction bases unmatched: 3. CDR3 length equals 13 residues.

There are a few counts of this clone. The V and J genes are TRBV19 and TRBJ2-1, with 15 nucleotides matching TRBD2. Germline CDR1 reads LNHDA; CDR2 reads SQIVND (reference sequence). Unmatched junction bases numbered 6, after V lost 0 bases and J lost 9 bases. The CDR3 spans 17 residues. The CDR3 region is CASSIELGLAGGGEQFF. The CDR3 DNA reads as TGTGCCAGTAGTATAGAGCTGGGACTAGCGGGAGGTGGTGAGCAGTTCTTC.

The CDR3, as DNA: TGTGCCAGCAGCCGGAGTGAGGATGAGCAGTTCTTC. The encoded protein is CASSRSEDEQFF. The chain recombines TRBV7-6 with TRBJ2-1; unclear D gene. The CDR3 contains 12 residues. V dropped 5 bases and J dropped 8 bases, with 10 bases sitting between them. CDR1 SGHVS and CDR2 FNYEAQ come from the germline V gene.

This chain uses TRBV29-1 with TRBJ2-7; a possible D gene is TRBD1 (5 bases). The CDR3 loop spans 14 amino acids. Deletions cut 1 base from V and 3 bases from J, with 13 bases between. Germline V gene data show CDR1 as SQVTM and CDR2 as ANQGSEA. The CDR3 protein is CSVEGEAGNYEQYF. The CDR3 DNA reads TGCAGCGTTGAAGGAGAAGCAGGGAACTACGAGCAGTACTTC.

This chain uses TRBV4-1 with TRBJ2-1; the D gene is possibly TRBD1 (5 bases). Germline CDR1 MGHRA, CDR2 YSYEKL. The ends were cut back, 4 bases at V and 6 bases at J, with 13 bases in the middle. This CDR3 spans 14 amino acids. CDR3 region: CASSPPAGSNEQFF. CDR3 nucleotide sequence: TGCGCCAGCAGCCCACCTGCAGGGTCCAATGAGCAGTTCTTC.

The chain recombines TRBV4-2 with TRBJ1-5; TRBD1 agrees at 8 bases. The junction had 16 bases not matched to a gene; V was cut back by 2 bases and J by 1 base. The CDR3 consists of 20 residues. Per germline, CDR1 LGHNA and CDR2 YNFKEQ. The CDR3 DNA follows: TGTGCCAGCAGCCAACCAAACCCCCGGACAGGGATAGGGAGCAATCAGCCCCAGCATTTT. Protein product: CASSQPNPRTGIGSNQPQHF.

This rearrangement joins TRBV10-3 to TRBJ1-2; D not certain. The CDR3 is 13 amino acids. Between the trimmed V and J ends, which lost 3 bases and 5 bases, there was a span of 10 bases. Germline V gene sequence: CDR1 ENHRY, CDR2 SYGVKD. CDR3 DNA: TGTGCCATCAGTGAATTGGGGAGTTATGGCTACACCTTC. Translated, it gives CAISELGSYGYTF.

The chain combines TRBV6-6 with TRBJ2-3, with 9 bases aligning to TRBD2. V shed 2 bases, J shed 3 bases, and the junction held 3 bases outside the gene matches. The germline V gene has CDR1 MNHNY and CDR2 SVGAGI (reference sequence). The CDR3 length is 15 residues. The chain's CDR3 is CASSYGGRGTDTQYF. The CDR3 coding sequence is TGTGCCAGCAGTTACGGCGGGAGGGGAACAGATACGCAGTATTTT.

This clone came up many times. V gene TRBV5-1 combines with J gene TRBJ2-1; 7 bases map to TRBD2. CDR1 is SGHRS, CDR2 YFSETQ, per germline. This CDR3 spans 15 amino acids. The junction had 8 bases not matched to a gene; V was cut back by 0 bases and J by 8 bases. The CDR3 nucleotides read TGCGCCAGCAGCTTGGTTGGGAGGGCCGGGGATGAGCAGTTCTTC. It is translated as CASSLVGRAGDEQFF.

The chain carries TRBV5-1 and TRBJ2-5; TRBD2 might be the D (6 bases). This CDR3 region has 15 residues. V lost 0 bases and J lost 0, with 9 bases in between. Germline V gives CDR1 SGHRS, CDR2 YFSETQ. The CDR3 sequence: CASSLGRDYQETQYF. The DNA of the CDR3 is TGCGCCAGCAGCTTGGGCCGGGACTACCAAGAGACCCAGTACTTC.

In DNA form, the CDR3 reads TGTGCCAGCAGTTTAGGCGGCTTTGGCTACAATGAGCAGTTCTTC. This codes for CASSLGGFGYNEQFF. The chain recombines TRBV27 with TRBJ2-1; D is undetermined. The CDR3 spans 15 residues. Trimming pared 2 bases from V and 3 bases from J, leaving 11 bases between. Germline V gene lookup returns CDR1 MNHEY and CDR2 SMNVEV (reference sequence).

This clone was seen only a few times. This sequence joins TRBV13 and TRBJ1-1, with 7 positions matching TRBD1. Germline CDR1 reads PRHDT; CDR2 reads FYEKMQ (reference sequence). Trimming at V came to 8 bases and at J to 0 bases, leaving 6 bases not matched to a gene. The CDR3 is made up of 14 amino acids. CDR3 nucleotide sequence: TGTGCCAGCCGCCTACAGGGGATGAACACTGAAGCTTTCTTT. Its protein product is CASRLQGMNTEAFF.

This clone was detected once. V is TRBV9 and J is TRBJ1-1; D might be TRBD1 (5 bases). The CDR3 runs 15 residues. Germline-derived CDR1 and CDR2 are SGDLS and YYNGEE. Trimming pared 4 bases from V and 4 bases from J, leaving 17 bases between. The CDR3 loop is CASSLGLRESTEAFF. The CDR3 region has the DNA TGTGCCAGCAGCCTTGGCCTCAGGGAAAGCACTGAAGCTTTCTTT.

V and J are TRBV5-5 and TRBJ2-2; 11 bases are a match to TRBD2. CDR1 and CDR2 (germline): SGHKS, YYEKEE (reference sequence). V lost 4 bases and J lost 6; bases outside the gene matches: 2. The CDR3 runs 14 residues. CDR3 in amino acids: CASSPLAGAGELFF. For the CDR3, the DNA is TGTGCCAGCAGCCCACTAGCGGGAGCCGGGGAGCTGTTTTTT.

The chain employs TRBV7-9 and TRBJ1-1; 7 bases map to TRBD1. Germline lookup yields CDR1 SEHNR and CDR2 FQNEAQ (reference sequence). The CDR3 runs 13 residues. V lost 0 bases, J lost 5 bases, and 0 bases stayed unmatched. CDR3 in amino acids: CASSLARGTEAFF. CDR3 nucleotide sequence: TGTGCCAGCAGCTTAGCCAGGGGGACTGAAGCTTTCTTT.

The chain carries TRBV5-1 and TRBJ2-7; D is ambiguous. The V end lost 2 bases, the J end lost 2 bases, and 8 bases lay between the germline ends. CDR3 length: 13 residues. Germline V gene data show CDR1 as SGHRS and CDR2 as YFSETQ. CDR3 nucleotide sequence: TGCGCCAGCAGCTTTGGCAGGCCCTACGAGCAGTACTTC. It is translated as CASSFGRPYEQYF. Using reference TRBV5-1 and TRBJ2-7 for the parts outside the CDR3, the full variable domain is KAGVTQTPRYLIKTRGQQVTLSCSPISGHRSVSWYQQTPGQGLQFLFEYFSETQRNKGNFPGRFSGRQFSNSRSEMNVSTLELGDSALYLCASSFGRPYEQYFGPGTRLTVT.

This chain connects TRBV28 to TRBJ1-2; 8 bases map to TRBD1. Unmatched junction bases numbered 7, after V lost 5 bases and J lost 5 bases. The CDR3 is 14 residues long. CDR1 MDHEN and CDR2 SYDVKM come from the germline V gene. Here the CDR3 reads CASSRQGNSYGYTF. CDR3 bases: TGTGCCAGCAGTCGACAGGGGAACTCGTATGGCTACACCTTC.

The chain employs TRBV19 and TRBJ2-7; 7 nucleotides line up with TRBD2. This CDR3 has 13 amino acids. The trim removed 9 bases at V and 3 bases at J, leaving 8 bases unmatched. Germline CDR1 and CDR2: LNHDA and SQIVND (reference sequence). CDR3 nucleotides: TGTGCCAGCAGCCGGGACTACAACTACGAGCAGTACTTC. Amino acid sequence: CASSRDYNYEQYF.

The chain's CDR3 is CASTDLAGVLGNEQFF. CDR3 in DNA: TGCGCCAGCACCGACCTCGCAGGGGTATTGGGCAATGAGCAGTTCTTC. The V call is TRBV10-2, the J call TRBJ2-1; TRBD1 might be the D (6 bases). CDR3 length equals 16 residues. Trimming took off 7 bases at V and 6 bases at J, with 22 bases between the two ends. Germline loops: CDR1 WSHSY, CDR2 SAAADI.

The chain links TRBV10-3 to TRBJ1-2; unclear D gene. This CDR3 contains 12 residues. Germline CDR1 is ENHRY and CDR2 is SYGVKD. Trimming cost V 2 bases and J 8 bases, with 9 bases left between them. CDR3 residues: CAISEDNSGYTF. In nucleotides, the CDR3 is TGTGCCATCAGTGAGGATAACTCGGGCTACACCTTC.

This sequence joins TRBV19 and TRBJ2-7; 9 bases match TRBD1. The V and J ends lost 4 bases and 2 bases, in that order; junction bases with no gene match: 6. Germline V CDR1 and CDR2: LNHDA, SQIVND (reference sequence). CDR3 length: 15 residues. DNA of the CDR3: TGTGCCAGTAGTACACAGGGGGCCCCGACCTACGAGCAGTACTTC. Translation: CASSTQGAPTYEQYF.

The chain uses TRBV27 and TRBJ2-1; TRBD2 agrees at 10 bases. J was trimmed by 3 bases and V by 5 bases; bases with no gene match: 10. This CDR3 is 17 amino acids long. The germline CDR1 and CDR2 sequences are MNHEY and SMNVEV (reference sequence). This CDR3 reads CASSQRGTSAIYNEQFF. CDR3 sequence (DNA): TGTGCCAGCAGTCAAAGGGGGACTAGCGCAATCTACAATGAGCAGTTCTTC.

V is TRBV7-9 and J is TRBJ2-1; TRBD2 is a possible D gene (5 bases). Germline loops: CDR1 SEHNR, CDR2 FQNEAQ (reference sequence). The CDR3 loop spans 15 amino acids. Trimming removed 0 bases at V and 5 bases at J, with 11 bases between. CDR3 DNA: TGTGCCAGCAGCTTAGCGAACGGGGTTAACAATGAGCAGTTCTTC. Its protein product is CASSLANGVNNEQFF.

CDR3 DNA: TGTGCCAGCAGTCCATACAGGGGGCCCACTGAAGCTTTCTTT. Translation: CASSPYRGPTEAFF. V and J are TRBV27 and TRBJ1-1, with 9 bases identical to TRBD1. Germline CDR1 MNHEY, CDR2 SMNVEV (reference sequence). The CDR3 extends over 14 amino acids. Trimming took 5 bases from V and 4 from J; bases not matched to a gene: 5.